Detailed here is one TCR beta chain. What it recognizes is unknown. Sequencing depth was up to 500,000 reads per sample. Produced via immunoSEQ multiplex PCR; TCRdb's table is partial and in-frame only. Of 36,000 or so clones detected, around 78% appear once; the ten largest clones hold around 0.76%. This CDR3 has 14 amino acids. The germline V gene encodes CDR1 MNHEY and CDR2 SMNVEV (reference sequence). V was trimmed by 6 bases and J by 2 bases, leaving 14 bases between them. The rectum was sampled with one to two pinch biopsies at colonoscopy. The sample originates from a study of pediatric ulcerative colitis. Study-wide findings and caveats: A couple of rectal CDR3 clonotypes occurred in all ulcerative colitis patients. Rectal pinch biopsies may have included blood-derived T cells, especially in patients with overt colitis. Repertoires came from total lymphocyte DNA, not specific subsets.

V gene TRBV27 combines with J gene TRBJ2-7; TRBD2 might be the D (6 bases). The receptor's source is a boy aged 5-17 years with moderate ulcerative colitis. The sample was gut tissue. The CDR3 nucleotides read TGTGCCAGCAGCCGGCGGGGCCTGACCTACGAGCAGTACTTC. This translates into CASSRRGLTYEQYF.